This T cell receptor beta chain was profiled in a study of lymphopenia after photon versus proton radiotherapy (dated by TCRdb to between 2018 and 2021). As for the study more broadly: The immunological effects of photon versus proton radiation therapy were compared in patients with gastrointestinal tumors who developed high-grade lymphopenia. The cohort comprised under 25 patients with gastrointestinal tumors who received either photon or proton therapy and then developed lymphopenia. The goal of the study was to characterize the differences between the two radiation modalities in how they affect the immune system. General conclusions and limits of the study: After the lymphocyte count nadir, repertoires from photon-treated patients showed oligoclonal expansion, particularly of CD8+ Temra cells, and this expansion drove the decline in diversity. The survival association was assessed only in patients who died, and better survival with proton therapy was presented by the authors as a possibility rather than a demonstrated result. Across the cohort, among patients who died, a greater drop in TCR diversity after the nadir was inversely correlated with overall survival time. Proton-treated patients stayed relatively stable during treatment, while photon-treated patients lost naive T cells and TCR diversity and gained effector/memory populations.

Trimmed from V: 2 bases; trimmed from J: 4 bases; junction bases lacking a gene match: 4. Spanning cysteine to phenylalanine, the CDR3 consists of 15 amino acids. Only the CDR3 DNA is retained, 45 bases long and in frame from the first base. Reading the germline V gene (reference sequence) gives CDR1 SEHNR and CDR2 FQNEAQ. The library was obtained by the immunoSEQ multiplex PCR assay. T cell repertoires were profiled with deep sequencing of rearranged TCR beta loci together with multiparametric flow cytometry. Entries here come from immuneACCESS through TCRdb and include only in-frame sequences with V and J called. Some clones fail to appear in such tables; in the studies checked, an unresolved V gene covers under half of the shortfall, and the cause of the remainder is unknown. This sample holds around 150,000 clones; 70% to 90% were observed only once. Together, the top ten hold around 5.1% of the sample.

Turning to this clone: It has no known antigen specificity. There are no base qualities to consult, and no much larger clone falls within one base.

The receptor was isolated from a man aged 50 to 60 with gastric cancer. The specimen comprised peripheral blood, sampled from a patient treated with photon-based radiotherapy. Recombination linked TRBV7-9 to TRBJ2-1; TRBD1 agrees with 8 junctional bases. CDR3 loop: CASSLRGQVYNEQFF. Read as DNA, the sequence is TGTGCCAGCAGCTTACGGGGACAGGTTTACAATGAGCAGTTCTTC.